The 11 T cell receptor beta chains below come from one sample, sequenced in a study of shared clonotypes between healthy human individuals (dated by TCRdb to between 2020 and 2021). The library was prepared using the immunoSEQ multiplex PCR assay. TCRdb holds this immuneACCESS table with in-frame rearrangements only. Some clones are missing; in checked studies, unresolved V genes explain under half, and the rest has no known cause. The sample table records about 2.3 million clones; 80% to 95% of these occur just once. Jointly, the top ten make up approximately 0.4% of the sample. The source material was naive CD4+ T cells from PBMCs. What the cell subset or site label conveys for this sample: CD45RA+ positively selected. The receptors here all came from a young man in good health. Some clones in this sample may be carry-over from other donors' samples.

This clone has only one observation. J is TRBJ2-2 and V is TRBV6-1; tentatively, D is TRBD1 (6 bases). Germline V CDR1 and CDR2: MNHNS, SASEGT. There are 14 residues in the CDR3. The ends were cut back, 7 bases at V and 6 bases at J, with 15 bases in the middle. The chain's CDR3 is CASNEQGWSGELFF. CDR3 nucleotides: TGTGCCAGCAATGAGCAGGGGTGGTCCGGGGAGCTGTTTTTT.

A note on this clone: The same CDR3 is also encoded by other DNA sequences in this sample. V usage is TRBV7-3 and J usage is TRBJ1-1; a weak D match, TRBD1 (5 bases). This CDR3 spans 14 amino acids. Trimming left V 0 bases short and J 4 bases short, with 9 bases between. Germline values: CDR1 SGHTA, CDR2 FQGTGA. CDR3: CASSLTGTVTEAFF. For the CDR3, the DNA is TGTGCCAGCAGCTTAACAGGGACGGTCACTGAAGCTTTCTTT.

The chain couples TRBV6-1 to TRBJ1-1; a possible D gene is TRBD1 (5 bases). This CDR3 is 15 amino acids long. V lost 2 bases, J lost 0 bases, and 10 bases lay in between. The germline gives CDR1 MNHNS, CDR2 SASEGT. CDR3 protein: CASSEFGGLNTEAFF. The CDR3 DNA sequence: TGTGCCAGCAGTGAATTTGGGGGGTTGAACACTGAAGCTTTCTTT.

In its sample, this clone was seen once. In DNA, the CDR3 is TGTGCCAGCTCACCACCCGGGACCCCGTTGCTAACCTACGAGCAGTACTTC. Protein: CASSPPGTPLLTYEQYF. This chain joins TRBV18 and TRBJ2-7; the D call may be TRBD1 or TRBD2 (5 bases each). Germline loops: CDR1 KGHSH, CDR2 LQKENI. Deletions cut 0 bases from V and 2 bases from J, with 17 bases between. This CDR3 region has 17 residues.

The chain recombines TRBV7-9 with TRBJ2-4; D gene unclear. Trimming took off 5 bases at V and 9 bases at J, with 17 bases between the two ends. Germline-derived CDR1 and CDR2 are SEHNR and FQNEAQ (reference sequence). The CDR3 covers 14 residues. The CDR3 DNA is TGTGCCAGCAGCCCGGTGGGGTTGGTGGGCATTCAGTACTTC. Translating gives CASSPVGLVGIQYF.

This clone has only one observation. Other DNA sequences of this sample code for an identical CDR3. The chain carries TRBV19 and TRBJ2-3; 8 bases align to TRBD2. The CDR3 runs to 14 residues. The ends lost 3 bases at V and 1 base at J; junction bases unmatched: 0. In germline, CDR1 is LNHDA, CDR2 SQIVND (reference sequence). CDR3 DNA: TGTGCCAGTAGTATTAGCGGGGGCACAGATACGCAGTATTTT. It translates to CASSISGGTDTQYF. The full variable domain, with the rest looked up from reference TRBV19 and TRBJ2-3, is DGGITQSPKYLFRKEGQNVTLSCEQNLNHDAMYWYRQDPGQGLRLIYYSQIVNDFQKGDIAEGYSVSREKKESFPLTVTSAQKNPTAFYLCASSISGGTDTQYFGPGTRLTVL.

The chain links TRBV11-3 to TRBJ2-1, with D uncertain. This CDR3 contains 14 residues. Trimming stripped 1 base from V and 3 bases from J, with 7 bases between. The germline gives CDR1 SGHNT, CDR2 YENEEA. The CDR3, as DNA: TGTGCCAGCAGCTTAGGAGACCACTACAATGAGCAGTTCTTC. Its translation is CASSLGDHYNEQFF.

The V call is TRBV2, the J call TRBJ1-6; D is perhaps TRBD1 (5 bases). Germline V lookup: CDR1 SNHLY, CDR2 FYNNEI. The CDR3 has 15 residues. Trimming left V 0 bases short and J 10 bases short, with 13 bases between. CDR3 amino acids: CASSEASQGRSPLHF. The CDR3 bases are TGTGCCAGCAGTGAAGCGAGCCAGGGACGGTCACCCCTCCACTTT.

The chain has TRBV7-6 and TRBJ2-7; maybe TRBD2 (6 bases). This CDR3 is 18 amino acids long. Per germline, CDR1 SGHVS and CDR2 FNYEAQ. V was trimmed by 2 bases and J by 0 bases, leaving 20 bases between them. The CDR3 sequence is CASSLKSLREASSYEQYF. The CDR3 DNA sequence: TGTGCCAGCAGCTTAAAGTCTCTTAGGGAGGCGTCCTCCTACGAGCAGTACTTC. Full variable domain (rest looked up from reference TRBV7-6 and TRBJ2-7): GAGVSQSPRYKVTKRGQDVALRCDPISGHVSLYWYRQALGQGPEFLTYFNYEAQQDKSGLPNDRFSAERPEGSISTLTIQRTEQRDSAMYRCASSLKSLREASSYEQYFGPGTRLTVT.

This chain joins TRBV5-1 and TRBJ2-5; TRBD2 matches 8 bases. This CDR3 contains 15 residues. V shed 0 bases, J shed 3 bases, and the junction held 4 bases outside the gene matches. CDR1 is SGHRS, CDR2 YFSETQ, per germline. The CDR3 loop is CASSLGSGGEETQYF. In nucleotides, the CDR3 is TGCGCCAGCAGCTTGGGGTCCGGGGGGGAAGAGACCCAGTACTTC.

About this clone itself: Other DNA sequences in this specimen translate into the identical CDR3. The J gene is TRBJ2-5, the V gene TRBV18, with D possibly being TRBD2 (5 bases). V was trimmed by 3 bases and J by 4 bases, leaving 9 bases between them. The CDR3 runs 13 residues. The germline V gene encodes CDR1 KGHSH and CDR2 LQKENI. The CDR3 DNA reads as TGTGCCAGCTCACCGAGGGATGGAGAGACCCAGTACTTC. This encodes CASSPRDGETQYF.